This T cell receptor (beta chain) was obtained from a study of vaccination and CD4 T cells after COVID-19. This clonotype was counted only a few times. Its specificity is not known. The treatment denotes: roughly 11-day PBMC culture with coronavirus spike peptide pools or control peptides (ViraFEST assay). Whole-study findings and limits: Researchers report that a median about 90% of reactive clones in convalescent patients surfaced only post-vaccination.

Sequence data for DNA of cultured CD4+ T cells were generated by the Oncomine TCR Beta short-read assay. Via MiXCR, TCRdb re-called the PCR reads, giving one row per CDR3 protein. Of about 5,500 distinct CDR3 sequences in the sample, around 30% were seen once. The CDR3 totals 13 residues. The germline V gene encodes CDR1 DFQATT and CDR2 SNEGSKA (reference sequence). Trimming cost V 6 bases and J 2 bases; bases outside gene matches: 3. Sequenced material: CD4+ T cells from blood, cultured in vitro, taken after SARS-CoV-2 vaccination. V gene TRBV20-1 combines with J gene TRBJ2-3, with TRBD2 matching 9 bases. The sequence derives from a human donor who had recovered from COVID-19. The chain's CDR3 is CSAKRGVTDTQYF. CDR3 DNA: TGCAGTGCCAAGCGGGGGGTCACAGATACGCAGTATTTT.